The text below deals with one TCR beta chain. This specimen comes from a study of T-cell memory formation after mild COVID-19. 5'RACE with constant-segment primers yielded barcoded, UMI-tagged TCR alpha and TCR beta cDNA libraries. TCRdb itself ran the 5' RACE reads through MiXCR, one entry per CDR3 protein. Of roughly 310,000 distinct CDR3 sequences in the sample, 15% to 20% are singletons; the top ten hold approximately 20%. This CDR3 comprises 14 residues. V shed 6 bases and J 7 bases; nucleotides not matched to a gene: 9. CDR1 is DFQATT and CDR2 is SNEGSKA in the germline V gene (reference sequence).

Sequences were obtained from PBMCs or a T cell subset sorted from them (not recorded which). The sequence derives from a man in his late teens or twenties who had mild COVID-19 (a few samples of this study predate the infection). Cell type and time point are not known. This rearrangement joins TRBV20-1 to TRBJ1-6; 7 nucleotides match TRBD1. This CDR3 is CSAGAPGGNSPLHF. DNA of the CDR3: TGCAGTGCCGGGGCCCCAGGGGGAAATTCACCCCTCCACTTT.